This T cell receptor (beta chain) is drawn from a study of blood T cell repertoires in COVID-19. In the study's own analysis: The assay estimated nucleated cells by amplifying reference gene primers. Sequencing used immunoSEQ multiplex PCR; TCRdb keeps in-frame clones, though not all of them. The DNA was the basis for D and trimming; V, J and clone size are from that table. Of under 200,000 clones listed, over 70% are singletons. This clone was seen only once. Per germline, CDR1 SGHTA and CDR2 FQGNSA. V lost 5 bases to trimming and J lost 10 bases, with 18 bases between them. The CDR3 has 14 amino acids.

The sample was PBMCs or T cells enriched from blood (not recorded which). This rearrangement joins TRBV7-2 to TRBJ2-1, with TRBD1 as a possible D gene (6 bases). The clonotype comes from a woman in her 40s with acute COVID-19. The CDR3 DNA sequence: TGTGCCAGCAGCCCAGCCCTCGCAGGGGTAGAGCAGTTCTTC. It encodes CASSPALAGVEQFF.